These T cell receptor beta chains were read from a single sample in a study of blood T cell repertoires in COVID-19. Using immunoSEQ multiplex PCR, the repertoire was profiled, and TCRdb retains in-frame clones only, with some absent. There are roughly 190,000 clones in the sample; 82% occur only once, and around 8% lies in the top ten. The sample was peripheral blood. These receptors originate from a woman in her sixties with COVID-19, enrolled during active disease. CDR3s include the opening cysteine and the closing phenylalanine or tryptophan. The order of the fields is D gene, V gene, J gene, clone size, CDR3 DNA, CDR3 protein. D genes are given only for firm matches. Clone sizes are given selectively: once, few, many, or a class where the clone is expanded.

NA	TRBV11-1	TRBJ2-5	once	TGTGCCAGCAGCTTAGACATTCAAGAGACCCAGTACTTC	CASSLDIQETQYF
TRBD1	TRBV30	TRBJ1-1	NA	TGTGCCTGGGGGACTTGGACAGGGAGGGCGAACACTGAAGCTTTCTTT	CAWGTWTGRANTEAFF
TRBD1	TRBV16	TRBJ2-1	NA	TGTGCCAGCAGCCGTTCTGACAGGGGCTACAATGAGCAGTTCTTC	CASSRSDRGYNEQFF
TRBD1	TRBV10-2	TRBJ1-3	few	TGCGCCAGCAGTCCGACAGGGAATGGAAACACCATATATTTT	CASSPTGNGNTIYF
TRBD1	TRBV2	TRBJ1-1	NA	TGTGCCAGCACCCGGGACAGGGTAAGCACTGAAGCTTTCTTT	CASTRDRVSTEAFF
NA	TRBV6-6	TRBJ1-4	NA	TGTGCCAGCAATATACAGGGATCTAATGAAAAACTGTTTTTT	CASNIQGSNEKLFF
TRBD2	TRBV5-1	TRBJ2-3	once	TGCGCCAGCAGCCCGGGACTAGCGGCAGATACGCAGTATTTT	CASSPGLAADTQYF
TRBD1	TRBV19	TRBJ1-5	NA	TGTGCCAGTACCGAGGAACCGACAGGGTTAGTTCAGCCCCAGCATTTT	CASTEEPTGLVQPQHF
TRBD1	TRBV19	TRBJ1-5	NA	TGTGCCAGTAGTATCCCCCCCCGGGACAGGGGCGGGTCGGGCAATCAGCCCCAGCATTTT	CASSIPPRDRGGSGNQPQHF
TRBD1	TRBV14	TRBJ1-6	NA	TGTGCCAGCAGCCAAGATCGCACAAATACAGGGGTAAGGAATTCACCCCTCCACTTT	CASSQDRTNTGVRNSPLHF
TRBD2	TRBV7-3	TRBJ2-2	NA	TGTGCCAGCAGCTCAAGTTCAGGACTAGCGGGGACCGGGGAGCTGTTTTTT	CASSSSSGLAGTGELFF
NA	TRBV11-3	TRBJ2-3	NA	TGTGCCAGCAGCCCAATTAGGGGGGATACGCAGTATTTT	CASSPIRGDTQYF
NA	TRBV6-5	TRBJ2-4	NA	TGTGCCAGCAGTAAGACAGGCGAGGAAGAAAACATTCAGTACTTC	CASSKTGEEENIQYF